The 29 T cell receptor beta chains below were found in one sample sequenced in a study of T cells after yellow fever vaccination (dated by TCRdb to between 2018 and 2021). The library was produced with 5' RACE. The data were produced on an Illumina HiSeq 2500. Using fastp at Q25 and MiXCR, TCRdb reprocessed the public reads and kept productive beta chains. Here each entry gathers all rows of one CDR3 protein and keeps the most common genes and DNA. The sample table holds a few hundred thousand distinct CDR3 sequences, of which 6.9% were seen once. Clones ranked in the top ten supply approximately 0.84% of the sample. The treatment or condition label corresponds to: live attenuated yellow fever vaccine strain. The sample was CD4+ T cells sorted from PBMCs, taken 15 days after the yellow fever booster vaccination. These receptors were taken from a man in his thirties or forties who received the YFV17D yellow fever vaccine.

This sequence joins TRBV20-1 and TRBJ1-1, with D possibly matching TRBD1 (5 bases). Between the trimmed V and J ends, which lost 6 bases and 1 base, there was a span of 12 bases. Looked up from germline, CDR1 is DFQATT and CDR2 is SNEGSKA (reference sequence). CDR3 length: 13 amino acids. The CDR3 protein is CSASNGGNTEAFF. The CDR3 nucleotides are TGCAGTGCCTCAAACGGGGGGAACACTGAAGCTTTCTTT.

J is TRBJ1-2 and V is TRBV19; no firm D call. The CDR3 extends over 13 amino acids. The V gene lost 0 bases and the J gene lost 7 bases, with 9 bases spanning the gap. Per the germline V gene, CDR1 is LNHDA and CDR2 is SQIVND (reference sequence). In DNA, the CDR3 is TGTGCCAGTAGTATAGATAGGTTCGGTGGCTACACCTTC. Translating gives CASSIDRFGGYTF. Full variable domain (missing parts from reference TRBV19 and TRBJ1-2): DGGITQSPKYLFRKEGQNVTLSCEQNLNHDAMYWYRQDPGQGLRLIYYSQIVNDFQKGDIAEGYSVSREKKESFPLTVTSAQKNPTAFYLCASSIDRFGGYTFGSGTRLTVV.

CDR3: CASSQAGGVGGGVYGYTF. The CDR3 DNA follows: TGCGCCAGCAGCCAAGCCGGGGGTGTCGGAGGGGGCGTATATGGCTACACCTTC. The chain uses TRBV4-3 and TRBJ1-2, with 7 bases identical to TRBD1. Germline CDR1 reads LGHNA; CDR2 reads YSLEER. The CDR3 is 18 amino acids. V was pared by 1 base and J by 5 bases, with 16 bases of the junction left unmatched.

Only a few counts were recorded for this clonotype. This chain joins TRBV6-2 or TRBV6-3 and TRBJ2-7, with TRBD1 as a possible D gene (7 bases). The CDR3 is made up of 15 amino acids. From germline, CDR1 is MNHEY and CDR2 SVGEGT. V was clipped by 10 bases and J by 4 bases, with 23 bases between them. The CDR3, as DNA: TGTGCCACCGGGGGAAGACAACAGGGGAGGTACGAGCAGTACTTC. It translates to CATGGRQQGRYEQYF.

This clonotype came up many times. The chain has TRBV12-3 or TRBV12-4 and TRBJ2-7; 7 positions match TRBD1. CDR3 length: 13 residues. Trimming removed 6 bases from V and 1 base from J; junction bases left unmatched: 3. Written as DNA, the CDR3 is TGTGCCAGCAGACGGGACAGTTCCTACGAGCAGTACTTC. Protein sequence: CASRRDSSYEQYF.

This clonotype turned up a few times. This chain joins TRBV6-5 and TRBJ2-5; no clear D. The CDR3 sequence is 12 residues long. V was clipped by 8 bases and J by 2 bases, with 9 bases between them. Per the germline V gene, CDR1 is MNHEY and CDR2 is SVGAGI. For the CDR3, the DNA is TGTGCCAGCTATCAGCGTCAAGAGACCCAGTACTTC. Translated: CASYQRQETQYF.

The rearrangement uses TRBV4-3 and TRBJ2-3; 9 bases agree with TRBD1. This CDR3 has 14 amino acids. Trimming cost V 3 bases and J 3 bases; bases outside gene matches: 1. Per germline, CDR1 LGHNA and CDR2 YSLEER. CDR3 bases: TGCGCCAGCAGCCAGACAGGGGGTACAGATACGCAGTATTTT. Its protein is CASSQTGGTDTQYF.

As regards this clonotype: Mismatch with germline at one junction end may stem from a read error. The V gene is TRBV3-1, the J gene TRBJ2-7, with D unclear. This CDR3 is built from 11 residues. Germline V lookup: CDR1 LGHDT, CDR2 YNNKEL (reference sequence). The CDR3 nucleotides are TGTGCCAGCAGCCAAGGGTATGCCAGTAGCTTC. The encoded protein is CASSQGYASSF.

This clonotype was seen more than once but under ten times. The chain links TRBV5-4 to TRBJ2-3; D possibly uses TRBD1 or TRBD2 (5 bases each). Trimming took 0 bases from V and 2 from J, leaving 13 bases between them. The length of the CDR3 is 16 residues. Looked up from germline, CDR1 is SGHNT and CDR2 is YYREEE (reference sequence). CDR3 nucleotide sequence: TGTGCCAGCAGCTTGGTAGTTTGGGGGATCACAGATACGCAGTATTTT. Protein sequence: CASSLVVWGITDTQYF.

Only a few counts were recorded for this clonotype. This chain uses TRBV7-2 with TRBJ2-2; D uncertain. Trimming removed 4 bases at V and 4 bases at J, with 13 bases between. The CDR3 is 15 amino acids. CDR1 and CDR2 (germline): SGHTA, FQGNSA. The CDR3 DNA sequence: TGTGCCAGCAGCTACACCGGGCGCAGCACCGGGGAGCTGTTTTTT. It translates to CASSYTGRSTGELFF.

The J gene is TRBJ1-2, the V gene TRBV3-1; 10 bases are a match to TRBD1. Germline loops: CDR1 LGHDT, CDR2 YNNKEL (reference sequence). The V segment lost 4 bases and the J segment 4 bases; nucleotides outside the gene matches: 9. CDR3 size: 16 residues. CDR3 coding DNA: TGTGCCAGCAGCCCGGACAGGGGGAGGGTTAGCTATGGCTACACCTTC. Translation: CASSPDRGRVSYGYTF.

CDR3 sequence reads: CASSYRGSGLAGGEQYF. The CDR3 DNA sequence: TGTGCCAGCAGCTACAGGGGGAGCGGACTAGCGGGAGGCGAGCAGTACTTC. This chain uses TRBV7-2 with TRBJ2-7, with 14 bases identical to TRBD2. Trimming cost V 4 bases and J 6 bases; bases outside gene matches: 11. Germline CDR1 is SGHTA and CDR2 is FQGNSA. There are 17 residues in the CDR3. Full variable domain (remainder filled in from reference TRBV7-2 and TRBJ2-7): GAGVSQSPSNKVTEKGKDVELRCDPISGHTALYWYRQSLGQGLEFLIYFQGNSAPDKSGLPSDRFSAERTGGSVSTLTIQRTQQEDSAVYLCASSYRGSGLAGGEQYFGPGTRLTVT.

This clonotype was counted between two and nine times. This chain uses TRBV20-1 with TRBJ2-7; 9 positions agree with TRBD2. This CDR3 has 16 amino acids. Germline CDR1 reads DFQATT; CDR2 reads SNEGSKA (reference sequence). V lost 0 bases, J lost 4 bases, and 10 bases stayed unmatched. Written as DNA, the CDR3 is TGCAGTGCTAGAGAATCATACGGACTAGCGAGGTACGAGCAGTACTTC. It codes for CSARESYGLARYEQYF.

This chain joins TRBV29-1 and TRBJ2-7; D remains ambiguous. V lost 4 bases, J lost 3 bases, and 7 bases lay in between. CDR1 and CDR2 from the germline V gene are SQVTM and ANQGSEA. This CDR3 is 11 amino acids long. The CDR3 is CSVVVSYEQYF. The CDR3 nucleotides read TGCAGCGTTGTCGTTAGCTACGAGCAGTACTTC.

The sample holds many counts of this clonotype. The chain carries TRBV25-1 and TRBJ2-1; D ambiguous. V lost 4 bases, J lost 8 bases, and 12 bases lay in between. The length of the CDR3 is 13 residues. Germline values: CDR1 MGHDK, CDR2 SYGVNS. The CDR3 DNA reads TGTGCCAGCAGTGGAGGCCCACTGCATGAGCAGTTCTTC. This encodes CASSGGPLHEQFF.

With regard to this clonotype: This may arise from a read error, as a much more abundant clone is one base away. This chain connects TRBV5-1 to TRBJ2-7; the D gene is possibly TRBD2 (5 bases). The CDR3 loop spans 12 amino acids. Germline-derived CDR1 and CDR2 are SGHRS and YFSETQ. The V gene lost 3 bases and the J gene lost 5 bases, with 9 bases spanning the gap. This CDR3 reads CASSWAGDEQYF. The CDR3 DNA reads as TGCGCCAGCAGCTGGGCCGGGGACGAGCAGTACTTC.

This clonotype has ten or more counts. V is TRBV5-1 and J is TRBJ2-1, with TRBD2 identical over 9 bases. The V gene's germline CDR1 is SGHRS and CDR2 YFSETQ. The V gene end was trimmed by 2 bases and the J gene end by 0 bases; junction bases not matched to a gene: 12. This CDR3 has 19 amino acids. The CDR3 nucleotides read TGCGCCAGCAGCTTAAAGTATAGCGGGAGACCCAGCTCCTACAATGAGCAGTTCTTC. Amino acids: CASSLKYSGRPSSYNEQFF.

This clonotype was counted at least ten times. This chain joins TRBV6-6 and TRBJ2-7; 7 nucleotides agree with TRBD1. Germline CDR1 MNHNY, CDR2 SVGAGI (reference sequence). The CDR3 covers 13 residues. V was pared by 5 bases and J by 3 bases, with 4 bases of the junction left unmatched. CDR3 protein: CASSRDSFYEQYF. DNA of the CDR3: TGTGCCAGCAGTCGGGACAGCTTCTACGAGCAGTACTTC.

The chain uses TRBV5-4 and TRBJ2-5; 12 nucleotides match TRBD2. The V gene end was trimmed by 3 bases and the J gene end by 0 bases; junction bases not matched to a gene: 6. From germline, CDR1 is SGHNT and CDR2 YYREEE (reference sequence). This CDR3 contains 17 residues. CDR3: CASSSTSGRWYQETQYF. Written as DNA, the CDR3 is TGTGCCAGCAGCTCGACTAGCGGGAGATGGTACCAAGAGACCCAGTACTTC.

This clonotype appeared many times. V gene TRBV7-2 combines with J gene TRBJ1-5, with 7 nucleotides matching TRBD1. The CDR3 has 18 residues. With V trimmed by 3 bases and J by 0 bases, 11 bases remained unmatched. Germline-derived CDR1 and CDR2 are SGHTA and FQGNSA. CDR3 bases: TGTGCCAGCAGCTTTGCCGGGACAGCGACATATAGCAATCAGCCCCAGCATTTT. Translation gives CASSFAGTATYSNQPQHF. Based on the CDR3 plus reference TRBV7-2 and TRBJ1-5, the full variable domain is GAGVSQSPSNKVTEKGKDVELRCDPISGHTALYWYRQSLGQGLEFLIYFQGNSAPDKSGLPSDRFSAERTGGSVSTLTIQRTQQEDSAVYLCASSFAGTATYSNQPQHFGDGTRLSIL.

This sequence joins TRBV20-1 and TRBJ1-2; D unresolved. The CDR3 covers 13 residues. The ends were cut back, 4 bases at V and 4 bases at J, with 13 bases in the middle. Germline CDR1 is DFQATT and CDR2 is SNEGSKA (reference sequence). The CDR3 protein is CSATKEGGYGYTF. The CDR3 DNA reads as TGCAGTGCTACAAAAGAGGGCGGCTATGGCTACACCTTC.

This clonotype turned up a few times. The rearrangement links TRBV30 to TRBJ2-5; D is uncertain. Germline CDR1 is GTSNPN and CDR2 is SVGIG (reference sequence). The CDR3 is 14 amino acids. V shed 0 bases and J shed 0 bases, with 8 bases lying between them. The CDR3, as DNA: TGTGCCTGGAGTGTAATGGTTAACCAAGAGACCCAGTACTTC. Protein sequence: CAWSVMVNQETQYF. The full variable domain, completed using reference TRBV30 and TRBJ2-5, is SQTIHQWPATLVQPVGSPLSLECTVEGTSNPNLYWYRQAAGRGLQLLFYSVGIGQISSEVPQNLSASRPQDRQFILSSKKLLLSDSGFYLCAWSVMVNQETQYFGPGTRLLVL.

This clonotype was recorded at least ten times. The gene calls are TRBV20-1 and TRBJ2-2; no clear D. The CDR3 extends over 14 amino acids. Germline V gene data show CDR1 as DFQATT and CDR2 as SNEGSKA (reference sequence). V lost 4 bases and J lost 0, with 9 bases in between. The CDR3 here is CSAIKSPNTGELFF. CDR3 DNA: TGCAGTGCTATCAAGTCACCGAACACCGGGGAGCTGTTTTTT.

The table lists this clonotype with many counts. V is TRBV7-9 and J is TRBJ2-3; 8 bases agree with TRBD2. Germline values: CDR1 SEHNR, CDR2 FQNEAQ (reference sequence). Trimming cost V 6 bases and J 4 bases; bases outside gene matches: 12. The CDR3 runs to 16 residues. The DNA for the CDR3 is TGTGCCAGCAGTCCTCCGGGGGGGACGAGCCCAGATACGCAGTATTTT. Translated, it gives CASSPPGGTSPDTQYF. The complete variable domain, with remaining parts taken from reference TRBV7-9 and TRBJ2-3, reads DTGVSQNPRHKITKRGQNVTFRCDPISEHNRLYWYRQTLGQGPEFLTYFQNEAQLEKSRLLSDRFSAERPKGSFSTLEIQRTEQGDSAMYLCASSPPGGTSPDTQYFGPGTRLTVL.

This chain connects TRBV20-1 to TRBJ1-5; possibly TRBD1 for D (5 bases). Deletions cut 6 bases from V and 8 bases from J, with 17 bases between. Germline assignment: CDR1 DFQATT and CDR2 SNEGSKA (reference sequence). The CDR3 runs 13 residues. The CDR3 spells CSAGRQGLEPQHF. Written as DNA, the CDR3 is TGCAGTGCAGGTCGGCAGGGTTTGGAGCCCCAGCATTTT.

The chain uses TRBV5-1 and TRBJ2-3; 8 bases line up with TRBD2. With 7 bases clipped from V and 2 bases from J, the junction kept 6 bases outside the gene matches. This CDR3 contains 14 residues. Germline V gene lookup returns CDR1 SGHRS and CDR2 YFSETQ. DNA for the CDR3: TGCGCCAGCGGAGCGGGAGCACTCACAGATACGCAGTATTTT. It encodes CASGAGALTDTQYF. The complete variable domain, with remaining parts taken from reference TRBV5-1 and TRBJ2-3, reads KAGVTQTPRYLIKTRGQQVTLSCSPISGHRSVSWYQQTPGQGLQFLFEYFSETQRNKGNFPGRFSGRQFSNSRSEMNVSTLELGDSALYLCASGAGALTDTQYFGPGTRLTVL.

The rearrangement uses TRBV5-4 and TRBJ2-1, with TRBD1 matching over 9 bases. This CDR3 spans 15 amino acids. V lost 4 bases, J lost 5 bases, and 7 bases stayed unmatched. CDR1 is SGHNT, CDR2 YYREEE, per germline (reference sequence). The CDR3 reads CASSPPWDRDNEQFF. For the CDR3, the DNA is TGTGCCAGCAGCCCCCCGTGGGACAGGGACAATGAGCAGTTCTTC.

This chain's CDR3 is CAWTSLAAQETQYF. The CDR3 DNA reads as TGTGCCTGGACTTCATTAGCGGCACAAGAGACCCAGTACTTC. The V call is TRBV30, the J call TRBJ2-5; a weak D match, TRBD2 (6 bases). Germline V gene data show CDR1 as GTSNPN and CDR2 as SVGIG (reference sequence). V was shortened by 4 bases and J by 2 bases, with 14 bases between the two germline ends. There are 14 residues in the CDR3. The variable domain in full, with the rest retrieved from reference TRBV30 and TRBJ2-5, is SQTIHQWPATLVQPVGSPLSLECTVEGTSNPNLYWYRQAAGRGLQLLFYSVGIGQISSEVPQNLSASRPQDRQFILSSKKLLLSDSGFYLCAWTSLAAQETQYFGPGTRLLVL.

The chain employs TRBV28 and TRBJ2-3; no firm D call. CDR1 is MDHEN, CDR2 SYDVKM, per germline. The CDR3 contains 13 residues. The germline V and J ends were trimmed by 3 bases and 6 bases, with 10 bases remaining between them. This CDR3 reads CASSFTPRDTQYF. The CDR3 DNA is TGTGCCAGCAGTTTCACCCCCAGGGATACGCAGTATTTT.